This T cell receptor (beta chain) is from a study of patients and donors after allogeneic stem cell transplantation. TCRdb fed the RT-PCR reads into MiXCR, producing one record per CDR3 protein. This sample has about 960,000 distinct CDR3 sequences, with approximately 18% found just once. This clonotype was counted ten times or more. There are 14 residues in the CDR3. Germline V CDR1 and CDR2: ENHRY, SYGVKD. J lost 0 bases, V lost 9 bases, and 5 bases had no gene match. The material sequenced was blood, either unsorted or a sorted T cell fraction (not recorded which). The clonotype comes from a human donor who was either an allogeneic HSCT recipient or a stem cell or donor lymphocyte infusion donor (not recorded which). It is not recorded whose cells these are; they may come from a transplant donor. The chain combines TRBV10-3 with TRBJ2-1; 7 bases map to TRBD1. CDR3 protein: CAIDRVGSYNEQFF. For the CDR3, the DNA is TGTGCCATAGACAGGGTTGGCTCCTACAATGAGCAGTTCTTC.